The 8 T cell receptor beta chains below come from one sample, sequenced in a study of cytomegalovirus exposure and HLA in healthy donors. The PCR ran on 60 Vbeta and 13 Jbeta primers. Produced via immunoSEQ multiplex PCR; TCRdb's table is partial and in-frame only. This sample carries about 130,000 clones, less than 85% of them seen once, and the ten largest clones take 1%. Material: PBMCs. The source is a man between 40 and 49 years old in good health and CMV-seronegative.

This clone was recorded a few times. This chain joins TRBV2 and TRBJ2-7; TRBD1 is a possible D gene (5 bases). Germline assignment: CDR1 SNHLY and CDR2 FYNNEI. V lost 7 bases to trimming and J lost 4 bases, with 11 bases between them. This CDR3 has 12 amino acids. The CDR3 DNA follows: TGTGCCAGCACCCAACAGGCATACGAGCAGTACTTC. Translating it yields CASTQQAYEQYF. Combining the CDR3 with reference TRBV2 and TRBJ2-7 gives the whole variable domain EPEVTQTPSHQVTQMGQEVILRCVPISNHLYFYWYRQILGQKVEFLVSFYNNEISEKSEIFDDQFSVERPDGSNFTLKIRSTKLEDSAMYFCASTQQAYEQYFGPGTRLTVT.

This chain uses TRBV7-8 with TRBJ2-6; D is perhaps TRBD1 (6 bases). Trimming took 1 base from V and 2 from J, leaving 12 bases between them. From germline, CDR1 is SGHVS and CDR2 FQNEAQ. The CDR3 sequence is 17 residues long. The CDR3 nucleotides read TGTGCCAGCAGCTTAGTCGGTGCAGGGGCTGGGGCCAACGTCCTGACTTTC. It translates to CASSLVGAGAGANVLTF.

This clone has a single count. The CDR3 DNA sequence: TGTGCGGGGGGACTAGCCGCCACAGATACGCAGTATTTT. Its translation is CAGGLAATDTQYF. This chain connects TRBV28 to TRBJ2-3; 9 bases are a match to TRBD2. Germline V gives CDR1 MDHEN, CDR2 SYDVKM. The CDR3 runs 13 residues. Complete variable domain (other parts from reference TRBV28 and TRBJ2-3): DVKVTQSSRYLVKRTGEKVFLECVQDMDHENMFWYRQDPGLGLRLIYFSYDVKMKEKGDIPEGYSVSREKKERFSLILESASTNQTSMYLCAGGLAATDTQYFGPGTRLTVL.

This clone was detected a few times. The V gene is TRBV9, the J gene TRBJ2-2; TRBD2 matches 11 bases. The V gene's germline CDR1 is SGDLS and CDR2 YYNGEE. The trim removed 4 bases at V and 7 bases at J, leaving 6 bases unmatched. The CDR3 has 15 residues. CDR3: CASSTLAGAGGELFF. CDR3 in DNA: TGTGCCAGCAGCACACTAGCGGGAGCGGGCGGGGAGCTGTTTTTT.

V is TRBV10-3 and J is TRBJ2-1, with 8 positions matching TRBD2. V was pared by 4 bases and J by 7 bases, with 27 bases of the junction left unmatched. This CDR3 is built from 21 residues. Germline assignment: CDR1 ENHRY and CDR2 SYGVKD. CDR3 in amino acids: CAISALLTTGKVAGSINEQFF. CDR3 bases: TGTGCCATCAGTGCTTTGCTGACCACAGGTAAAGTAGCGGGAAGCATTAATGAGCAGTTCTTC.

The V and J genes are TRBV2 and TRBJ1-1; possibly TRBD1 for D (6 bases). Germline-derived CDR1 and CDR2 are SNHLY and FYNNEI. The CDR3 totals 13 residues. V lost 7 bases and J lost 5, with 14 bases in between. CDR3 in amino acids: CASTPPGQTEAFF. The CDR3 bases are TGTGCCAGCACCCCCCCGGGACAAACTGAAGCTTTCTTT.

The chain recombines TRBV5-1 with TRBJ1-6; 8 bases agree with TRBD1. The germline V gene encodes CDR1 SGHRS and CDR2 YFSETQ. Unmatched junction bases numbered 5, after V lost 4 bases and J lost 11 bases. The CDR3 length is 13 residues. CDR3 region: CASSRGQGTPLHF. The CDR3 DNA follows: TGCGCCAGCAGCAGAGGACAGGGTACACCCCTCCACTTT.

This chain joins TRBV28 and TRBJ1-4; 7 nucleotides line up with TRBD1. The V and J ends lost 10 bases and 8 bases, in that order; junction bases with no gene match: 13. The CDR3 totals 14 residues. Germline CDR1 MDHEN, CDR2 SYDVKM. CDR3: CATLRDRVGEKLFF. The CDR3 bases are TGTGCCACCCTACGTGACAGGGTAGGCGAAAAACTGTTTTTT.